These T cell receptor beta chains were read from a single sample in a study of blood T cell repertoires in COVID-19. Clones were read by immunoSEQ multiplex PCR, and TCRdb kept only the in-frame ones, dropping some. In the table there are some 38,000 clones, more than 85% of which are singletons. The sample taken for sequencing was peripheral blood. These receptors were obtained from a man aged 65 to 79 with acute or convalescent COVID-19. Each CDR3 is given with its conserved first and last residue. The D gene is left open where the match is weak. Size values are once, few and many counts, or a class for expanded clones, and some rows have none.

j_call | v_call | d_call | clone_size | cdr3_nt | cdr3_aa
TRBJ2-7 | TRBV29-1 | TRBD1 | NA | TGCAGCGCCGGAGGGACAGGGGGCGCCGAGCAGTACTTC | CSAGGTGGAEQYF
TRBJ2-3 | TRBV19 | NA | NA | TGTGCCAGTACTAAGCGGAGCACAGATACGCAGTATTTT | CASTKRSTDTQYF
TRBJ2-7 | TRBV11-2 | TRBD1 | NA | TGTGCCAGCAGCTTAGGGGACAGCTCTAGAGGGTACGAGCAGTACTTC | CASSLGDSSRGYEQYF
TRBJ1-1 | TRBV4-2 | TRBD1 | NA | TGTGCCAGCAGCCAGGACAGGATGCGTTTGAACACTGAAGCTTTCTTT | CASSQDRMRLNTEAFF
TRBJ2-1 | TRBV5-1 | TRBD2 | NA | TGCGCCAGCAGCTTGACTAGCGGATTTTACAATGAGCAGTTCTTC | CASSLTSGFYNEQFF
TRBJ2-7 | TRBV24-1 | TRBD2 | NA | TGTGCCACCAGTGATTTGCCCCGACACCGGGGGGACTCACCTATGGAGCAGTACTTC | CATSDLPRHRGDSPMEQYF
TRBJ1-1 | TRBV7-9 | TRBD1 | NA | TGTGCCAGCAGCTCGTATTTAGGGACAGGGAACACTGAAGCTTTCTTT | CASSSYLGTGNTEAFF
TRBJ1-1 | TRBV27 | NA | NA | TGTGCCAGCAGTGCATACAGGGACGGGATCACTGAAGCTTTCTTT | CASSAYRDGITEAFF
TRBJ2-1 | TRBV25-1 | NA | NA | TGTGCCAGCAGTGAACACAGGAGTCTAGGGTCGAGTGAGCAGTTCTTC | CASSEHRSLGSSEQFF
TRBJ1-5 | TRBV7-2 | NA | NA | TGTGCCAGCAGCTTAGGTCGGGCAGGGAGGTTGCAGCCCCAGCATTTT | CASSLGRAGRLQPQHF
TRBJ2-3 | TRBV11-2 | NA | NA | TGTGCCAGCAGCTTGGGACTCAGCACAGATACGCAGTATTTT | CASSLGLSTDTQYF
TRBJ1-1 | TRBV6-2/TRBV6-3 | TRBD1 | NA | TGTGCCAGCAGTTCATCCTCACAGGGGCGAGCTTTCTTT | CASSSSSQGRAFF
TRBJ1-5 | TRBV6-4 | TRBD1 | NA | TGTGCCAGCAGTCAGGGGGCAGGGCAGCCCCAGCATTTT | CASSQGAGQPQHF
TRBJ2-3 | TRBV7-3 | TRBD2 | NA | TGTGCCAGCAGCTCTAGGGCTAGCGGGAGGGATACGCAGTATTTT | CASSSRASGRDTQYF
TRBJ2-1 | TRBV7-9 | TRBD2 | few | TGTGCCAGCAGCCTAGCGGGAGTCTACAATGAGCAGTTCTTC | CASSLAGVYNEQFF
TRBJ2-1 | TRBV27 | NA | NA | TGTGCCAGCTCAGTCCGCAGCTCCTACAATGAGCAGTTCTTC | CASSVRSSYNEQFF
TRBJ2-1 | TRBV7-2 | TRBD1 | NA | TGTGCCAGCAGCCCCCCCGGGACAGGCTACAATGAGCAGTTCTTC | CASSPPGTGYNEQFF
TRBJ2-3 | TRBV6-4 | TRBD2 | NA | TGTGCCAGCAGTGAACTAGCGGGAGGGCCGGATACGCAGTATTTT | CASSELAGGPDTQYF
TRBJ2-5 | TRBV5-4 | NA | NA | TGTGCCAGCAGCTCCCAACCCCAGGGGAAGGGAGAGACCCAGTACTTC | CASSSQPQGKGETQYF
TRBJ2-7 | TRBV9 | NA | NA | TGTGCCAGCAGCGTAGAGGCCCAGGGGGAGCAGTACTTC | CASSVEAQGEQYF